Below, one T cell receptor (beta chain) is given with its context. Its antigen is not known. The germline V and J ends were trimmed by 2 bases and 2 bases, with 10 bases remaining between them. This CDR3 region has 14 residues. Germline-derived CDR1 and CDR2 are SGHRS and YFSETQ. This specimen comes from a study of cytomegalovirus exposure and HLA in healthy donors. Healthy bone marrow donors formed the donor group. A multiplex PCR was run with 60 Vbeta primers and 13 Jbeta primers. Here immunoSEQ multiplex PCR was the method, and the copy in TCRdb shows in-frame clones only, minus some. In the table there are 200,000 to 250,000 clones, around 78% of which are singletons. Study-level findings and limits: Upon later analysis, TCR association rates were observed to vary by HLA locus, being highest for DRB1 and lowest for HLA-C. In most subjects, TCR beta sequences reportedly gave accurate predictions of HLA-A and HLA-B alleles. A later analysis by the authors found several of the most significant clusters apparently linked to common viral pathogens.

The TCR comes from a boy younger than 18 in good health and CMV-seronegative. Material for sequencing was PBMCs. V and J are TRBV5-1 and TRBJ2-5; weak D call: TRBD1 (6 bases). CDR3 in DNA: TGCGCCAGCAGCTTAGGACAGCCACAAGAGACCCAGTACTTC. Residues: CASSLGQPQETQYF. The entire variable domain, with the rest obtained from reference TRBV5-1 and TRBJ2-5, is as follows: KAGVTQTPRYLIKTRGQQVTLSCSPISGHRSVSWYQQTPGQGLQFLFEYFSETQRNKGNFPGRFSGRQFSNSRSEMNVSTLELGDSALYLCASSLGQPQETQYFGPGTRLLVL.